This TCR beta chain comes out of a study of T cells in Graves' hyperthyroidism and ophthalmopathy. There are many counts of this clonotype. The length of the CDR3 is 10 residues. Trimming cost V 5 bases and J 11 bases, with 7 bases left between them. CDR1 and CDR2 (germline): MDHEN, SYDVKM. Amplified TCR beta CDR3 regions derived from RNA transcripts. When the TCR CDR3 underwent first-round RT-PCR, the HTBI primer set was used. TCRdb reprocessed the multiplex PCR reads via MiXCR and lists one record per CDR3 protein. This sample has under 400,000 distinct CDR3 sequences, with approximately 14% found just once.

The sequencing sample was made of blood. This chain joins TRBV28 and TRBJ2-1; D is undetermined. This receptor was taken from a woman aged 55-70 years with Graves' hyperthyroidism. The CDR3 here is CASSAPKQFF. CDR3 DNA sequence: TGTGCCAGCAGTGCGCCCAAGCAGTTCTTC.